A selection of T cell receptor beta chains follows, all from one sample in a study of cytomegalovirus exposure and HLA in healthy donors. Here immunoSEQ multiplex PCR was the method, and the copy in TCRdb shows in-frame clones only, minus some. The sample lists roughly 130,000 clones, 70% to 85% occurring once. The sample taken for sequencing was PBMCs. The receptors originated from a woman between 50 and 59 years old in good health and CMV-seropositive. Both conserved end residues are part of each CDR3. Only part of the rows carry a size: once, few, many, or a class if the clone is expanded.

clone_size,cdr3_length,v_call,j_call,cdr3_aa
NA,14,TRBV30,TRBJ2-2,CAWRSGGRDGELFF
NA,15,TRBV7-9,TRBJ1-2,CASSPPGQGFNGYTF
NA,16,TRBV28,TRBJ2-7,CASTVYGGTGVYEQYF
NA,16,TRBV29-1,TRBJ2-2,CSVEDTGGANTGELFF
few,15,TRBV7-2,TRBJ2-5,CASSLGEGEQETQYF
once,11,TRBV14,TRBJ1-4,CASSLNEKLFF
NA,14,TRBV27,TRBJ2-1,CASSPTLGGLEQFF
NA,14,TRBV7-9,TRBJ2-2,CASSSGTGYGELFF
NA,15,TRBV6-5,TRBJ2-2,CASSSGGWNTGELFF
NA,17,TRBV5-1,TRBJ2-3,CASSRFQTGANTDTQYF
NA,15,TRBV2,TRBJ1-6,CASTEFGQGSSPLHF
NA,13,TRBV7-2,TRBJ2-7,CASSPEARREQYF
NA,14,TRBV10-3,TRBJ2-3,CAISERGITDTQYF
NA,16,TRBV6-5,TRBJ1-4,CASSYSTGAHDEKLFF
NA,14,TRBV7-9,TRBJ2-1,CASSLDGRMHEQFF
NA,13,TRBV15,TRBJ2-2,CATRKGEGGELFF
once,13,TRBV9,TRBJ2-2,CASSESGSGELFF
NA,14,TRBV7-8,TRBJ1-4,CASSFEQGQEKLFF
few,14,TRBV9,TRBJ2-7,CASSVWGRSYEQYF
NA,19,TRBV27,TRBJ2-3,CASSLLDSDSGGAGDTQYF
NA,13,TRBV6-1,TRBJ2-7,CASNRDRSYEQYF
NA,17,TRBV13,TRBJ2-2,CASSRGALSSNTGELFF
NA,15,TRBV28,TRBJ2-1,CASSLASGGYNEQFF
NA,15,TRBV9,TRBJ2-5,CASSTVGGLAETQYF
NA,13,TRBV18,TRBJ2-7,CASSPPAVDEQYF
NA,14,TRBV5-1,TRBJ2-7,CASGQGSEGDEQYF
NA,14,TRBV9,TRBJ2-5,CASSRMTGQETQYF
NA,15,TRBV4-2,TRBJ2-1,CASSQDLRRNTEQFF
once,12,TRBV6-5,TRBJ1-1,CASSFVNTEAFF
few,14,TRBV10-3,TRBJ2-2,CAISSSGATGELFF
NA,14,TRBV7-2,TRBJ2-1,CASSRGQRVNEQFF
NA,15,TRBV30,TRBJ1-1,CAWTGLGTVNTEAFF
NA,15,TRBV2,TRBJ1-6,CASSPDPEGNSPLHF
NA,14,TRBV11-2,TRBJ2-3,CASSREIITDTQYF
NA,13,TRBV7-9,TRBJ2-1,CASSAGQGGEQFF
NA,18,TRBV1,TRBJ2-6,CTSSQPGHSSSGANVLTF
NA,14,TRBV19,TRBJ1-2,CASSTPGEVFGYTF
NA,14,TRBV6-6,TRBJ1-4,CASSYLGTAEKLFF
few,15,TRBV5-4,TRBJ2-6,CASSSPGVGANVLTF
NA,14,TRBV2,TRBJ1-1,CASKWGRSNTEAFF
few,16,TRBV7-3,TRBJ2-2,CASSLLAPPPTGELFF
NA,14,TRBV2,TRBJ2-7,CASSERGFSYEQYF
once,17,TRBV4-1,TRBJ1-5,CASSQDRAGYSNQPQHF
NA,13,TRBV6-4,TRBJ1-1,CASSLEGGTEAFF
NA,14,TRBV5-1,TRBJ1-1,CASSYGGMNTEAFF
NA,13,TRBV6-6,TRBJ2-1,CASSGLAGAQQFF
NA,14,TRBV2,TRBJ1-2,CASSGQGFNYGYTF
NA,14,TRBV28,TRBJ2-7,CASSFGQGPNEQYF
NA,13,TRBV7-9,TRBJ2-7,CASSFRVTYEQYF
NA,15,TRBV4-1,TRBJ1-2,CASSRRTGGDYGYTF
NA,16,TRBV5-4,TRBJ1-4,CASSLARSDHNEKLFF
NA,13,TRBV7-9,TRBJ1-2,CASATLGAYGYTF
few,12,TRBV28,TRBJ2-7,CASNRGAYEQYF
NA,15,TRBV6-1,TRBJ2-1,CASSLDGVAYNEQFF
once,13,TRBV29-1,TRBJ1-1,CSAEGEMNTEAFF